The clone carrying this TCR beta chain was recorded once. Antigen specificity is unknown. The length of the CDR3 is 14 residues. Germline V gene lookup returns CDR1 SQVTM and CDR2 ANQGSEA. V shed 5 bases, J shed 2 bases, and the junction held 7 bases outside the gene matches. Sample-barcoded 5' priming and a J-beta primer mix drove a second PCR of about 6 to 11 cycles. All cDNA molecules were each tagged by a template-switch adaptor with 12 random nucleotides. Every sample gave at least 3 million paired-end reads containing CDR3. One entry per CDR3 protein results from TCRdb running MiXCR on the 5' RACE reads. The data contain around 1.5 million distinct CDR3 sequences, around 36% of them seen just once; the ten biggest clones take up around 10%. This entry is derived from a study of blood T cells in healthy people across ages. General study points: When set beside aged donors, long-lived donors presented more naive CD4+ cells and higher diversity.

This receptor was obtained from a woman aged 25 to 39 in good health. The chain employs TRBV29-1 and TRBJ2-7, with 9 bases matching TRBD1. Input material: blood. The CDR3 bases are TGCAGCGTTCGGGACAGGGACGTTACCTACGAGCAGTACTTC. Translated: CSVRDRDVTYEQYF.